This T cell receptor (beta chain) is drawn from a study of blood T cell repertoires in COVID-19. Per the study methods: Estimated nucleated cell counts came from reference gene primer amplification. This table comes from immunoSEQ multiplex PCR, and its TCRdb copy is limited to in-frame clones, with some not included. Clonal size and the V and J genes are those of that table, whereas D and trimming came from the DNA. The sample holds approximately 80,000 clones, roughly four fifths seen once. CDR3 length equals 16 residues. Trimming removed 2 bases from V and 4 bases from J, with 18 bases in between. Per germline, CDR1 SNHLY and CDR2 FYNNEI.

This sequence joins TRBV2 and TRBJ2-7, with D tentatively TRBD2 (5 bases). This sequence originates from a woman between 70 and 85 years old with acute or convalescent COVID-19. Sequences were obtained from peripheral blood. CDR3 in DNA: TGTGCCAGCAGTGAAAGAGGACCCCTGGGGAGTTACGAGCAGTACTTC. This encodes CASSERGPLGSYEQYF. The whole variable domain, remainder taken from reference TRBV2 and TRBJ2-7, is EPEVTQTPSHQVTQMGQEVILRCVPISNHLYFYWYRQILGQKVEFLVSFYNNEISEKSEIFDDQFSVERPDGSNFTLKIRSTKLEDSAMYFCASSERGPLGSYEQYFGPGTRLTVT.